This TCR beta chain was profiled in a study of CD8 T cells in Susac syndrome. CDR1 is LGHDT, CDR2 YNNKEL, per germline (reference sequence). The V gene lost 4 bases and the J gene lost 1 base, with 9 bases spanning the gap. CDR3 length: 14 residues. The RNA, about 0.45 to 1 ug, was put through reverse transcription using random hexamers. TCRdb re-derived calls from the immunoSEQ multiplex PCR reads in MiXCR, one entry per CDR3 protein. This sample has approximately 210,000 distinct CDR3 sequences; about 94% occur once, and the top ten carry 0.15% to 0.2%. The sequenced sample consisted of CD4+ T cells from PBMCs. V usage is TRBV3-1 and J usage is TRBJ2-3, with D possibly matching TRBD2 (5 bases). This clonotype was obtained from a human donor with Susac syndrome. The CDR3 region has the DNA TGTGCCAGCAGCCCCGACGGGGGCACAGATACGCAGTATTTT. Its protein is CASSPDGGTDTQYF.